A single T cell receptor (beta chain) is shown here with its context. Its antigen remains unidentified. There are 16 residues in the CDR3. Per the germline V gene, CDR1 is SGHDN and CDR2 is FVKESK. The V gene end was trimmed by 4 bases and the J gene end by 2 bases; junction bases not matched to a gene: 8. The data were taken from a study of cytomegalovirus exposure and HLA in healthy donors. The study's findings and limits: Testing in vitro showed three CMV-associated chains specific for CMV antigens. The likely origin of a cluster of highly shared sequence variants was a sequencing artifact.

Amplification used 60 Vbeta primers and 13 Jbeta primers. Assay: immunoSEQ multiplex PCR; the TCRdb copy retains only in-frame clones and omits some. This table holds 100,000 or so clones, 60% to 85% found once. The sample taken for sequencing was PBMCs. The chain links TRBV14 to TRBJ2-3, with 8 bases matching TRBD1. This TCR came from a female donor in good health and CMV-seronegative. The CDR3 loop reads CASSRYRGALTDTQYF. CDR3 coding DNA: TGTGCCAGCAGCCGATACAGGGGGGCTCTCACAGATACGCAGTATTTT.